Here is one TCR beta chain with its context. It has no known antigen specificity. No much larger clone exists at a distance of one base, and base qualities are not known. Instrument on record: Illumina HiSeq 1500. TCRdb took the public reads, trimmed them with fastp at Q25, ran MiXCR for clone calling and kept in-frame beta chains. Rows merge per CDR3 protein into single entries with the most common DNA and genes. The sample has hundreds of thousands of distinct CDR3 sequences on record, 30% to 35% of them singletons. The ten largest clones represent about a sixth of the sample. This sample was taken from a study of T cell repertoires in cytomegalovirus infection (dated by TCRdb to about 2019). A note on the overall study: Recently identified HLA-C-restricted CMV epitopes, whose presentation resists viral immunomodulation, were targeted by peptide stimulations together with well-studied HLA-B-restricted epitopes. Donor HLA type was relevant to the analysis, as public TCR beta signatures indicated carriage of CMV infection together with the matching HLA type. Points the paper makes about the study in general: The ex vivo response was dominated by HLA-C-restricted CMV-specific TCR beta clonotypes, which also provided the single most frequent clonotype in two of eight donors. Cumulative frequency of public TCR beta family members discriminated carriers of CMV infection plus the relevant HLA type in this cohort and an independent approximately 400-donor cohort.

This specimen's treatment or condition label, interpreted: in vitro stimulation with specific CMV peptide epitopes to enrich CMV-specific T cells. Inclusive of the bounding cysteine and phenylalanine, the CDR3 is 15 residues long. This entry keeps only the CDR3 DNA: 45 bases, framed from base 1. As encoded in the germline V gene, CDR1 is MDHEN while CDR2 is SYDVKM. V drops 8 bases and J drops 0 bases, leaving 16 bases in between. The rearranged segments are TRBV28 and TRBJ1-1; TRBD1 is a weak D gene call, 5 bases matching. The sequence was obtained from a human donor in good health (CMV status not recorded). Some clones in this sample may be carry-over from other donors' samples. Sequencing used cultured PBMCs, obtained from culture after CMV antigen stimulation. The DNA sequence is TGTGCCAGCTTATCCCAGGGAAGGATGAACACTGAAGCTTTCTTT. The translation is CASLSQGRMNTEAFF.